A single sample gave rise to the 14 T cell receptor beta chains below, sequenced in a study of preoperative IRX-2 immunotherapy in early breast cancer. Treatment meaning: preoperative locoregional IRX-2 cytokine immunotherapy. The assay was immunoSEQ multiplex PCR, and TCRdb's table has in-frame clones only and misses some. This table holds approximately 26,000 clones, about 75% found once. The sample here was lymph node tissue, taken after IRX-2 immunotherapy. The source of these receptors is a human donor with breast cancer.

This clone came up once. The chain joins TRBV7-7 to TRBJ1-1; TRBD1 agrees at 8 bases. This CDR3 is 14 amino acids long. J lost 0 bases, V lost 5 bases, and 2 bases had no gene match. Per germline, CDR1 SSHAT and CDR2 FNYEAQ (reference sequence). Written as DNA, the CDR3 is TGTGCCAGCAGCCCGGACAGGGTGAACACTGAAGCTTTCTTT. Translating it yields CASSPDRVNTEAFF. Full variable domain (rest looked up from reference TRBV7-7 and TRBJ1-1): GAGVSQSPRYKVTKRGQDVTLRCDPISSHATLYWYQQALGQGPEFLTYFNYEAQPDKSGLPSDRFSAERPEGSISTLTIQRTEQRDSAMYRCASSPDRVNTEAFFGQGTRLTVV.

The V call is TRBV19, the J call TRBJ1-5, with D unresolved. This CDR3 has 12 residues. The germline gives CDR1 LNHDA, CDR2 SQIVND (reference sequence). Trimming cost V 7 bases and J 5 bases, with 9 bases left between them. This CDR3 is CASKHSHQPQHF. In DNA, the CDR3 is TGTGCCAGTAAACACAGCCATCAGCCCCAGCATTTT. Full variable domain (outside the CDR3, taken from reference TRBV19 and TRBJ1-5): DGGITQSPKYLFRKEGQNVTLSCEQNLNHDAMYWYRQDPGQGLRLIYYSQIVNDFQKGDIAEGYSVSREKKESFPLTVTSAQKNPTAFYLCASKHSHQPQHFGDGTRLSIL.

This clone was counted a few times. CDR3 loop: CASSETSGYNEQFF. CDR3 coding DNA: TGTGCCAGCAGCGAAACTAGCGGCTACAATGAGCAGTTCTTC. This chain links TRBV11-3 with TRBJ2-1; 8 bases map to TRBD2. Germline-derived CDR1 and CDR2 are SGHNT and YENEEA. The CDR3 loop spans 14 amino acids. Germline trimming cut 5 bases from V and 3 bases from J; bases unmatched to any gene: 3.

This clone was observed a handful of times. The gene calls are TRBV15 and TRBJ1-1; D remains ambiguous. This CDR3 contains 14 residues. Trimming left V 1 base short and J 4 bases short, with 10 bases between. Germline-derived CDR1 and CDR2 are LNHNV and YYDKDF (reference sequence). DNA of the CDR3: TGTGCCACCAGCAGAGGAATAGAAGCCACTGAAGCTTTCTTT. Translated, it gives CATSRGIEATEAFF.

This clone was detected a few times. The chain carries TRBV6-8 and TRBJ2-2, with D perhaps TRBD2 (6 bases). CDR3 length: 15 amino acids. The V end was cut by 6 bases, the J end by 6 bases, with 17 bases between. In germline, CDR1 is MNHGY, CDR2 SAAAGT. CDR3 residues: CASRGTGVEAGELFF. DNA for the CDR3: TGTGCCAGCAGGGGGACTGGAGTTGAGGCCGGGGAGCTGTTTTTT.

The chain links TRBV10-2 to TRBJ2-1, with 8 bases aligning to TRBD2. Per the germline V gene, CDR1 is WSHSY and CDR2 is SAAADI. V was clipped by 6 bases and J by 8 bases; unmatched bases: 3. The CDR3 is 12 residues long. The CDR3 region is CASSGLAHEQFF. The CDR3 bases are TGCGCCAGCAGCGGACTAGCCCATGAGCAGTTCTTC.

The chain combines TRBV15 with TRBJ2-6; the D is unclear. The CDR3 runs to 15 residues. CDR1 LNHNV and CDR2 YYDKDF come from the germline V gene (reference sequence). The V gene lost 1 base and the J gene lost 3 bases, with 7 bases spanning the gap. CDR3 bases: TGTGCCACCAGCAGAGGTGATATTGGGGCCAACGTCCTGACTTTC. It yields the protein CATSRGDIGANVLTF.

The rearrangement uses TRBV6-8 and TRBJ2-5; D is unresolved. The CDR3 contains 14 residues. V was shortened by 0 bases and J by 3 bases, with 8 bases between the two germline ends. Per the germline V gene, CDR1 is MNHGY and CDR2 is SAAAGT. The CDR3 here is CASSYSSQKETQYF. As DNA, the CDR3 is TGTGCCAGCAGTTACTCGAGTCAGAAAGAGACCCAGTACTTC.

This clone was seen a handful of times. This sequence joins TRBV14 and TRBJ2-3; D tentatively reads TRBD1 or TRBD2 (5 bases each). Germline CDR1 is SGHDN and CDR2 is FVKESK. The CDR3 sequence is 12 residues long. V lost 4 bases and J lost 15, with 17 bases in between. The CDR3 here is CASSPGTVGHYF. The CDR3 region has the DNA TGTGCCAGCAGCCCCGGGACGGTCGGTCATTATTTT.

The CDR3 DNA is TGTGCCAGCTCACCACCTCAGGGGGCGCGCGAAGAGACCCAGTACTTC. This codes for CASSPPQGAREETQYF. The rearrangement links TRBV18 to TRBJ2-5; 8 nucleotides line up with TRBD1. The CDR3 consists of 16 residues. V lost 0 bases to trimming and J lost 3 bases; unmatched junction nucleotides: 6. Germline V CDR1 and CDR2: KGHSH, LQKENI.

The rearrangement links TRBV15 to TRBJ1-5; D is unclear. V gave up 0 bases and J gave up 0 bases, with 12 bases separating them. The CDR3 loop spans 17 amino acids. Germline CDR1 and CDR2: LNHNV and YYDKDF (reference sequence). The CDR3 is CATSRDWLQNSNQPQHF. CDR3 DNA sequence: TGTGCCACCAGCAGAGATTGGTTACAGAATAGCAATCAGCCCCAGCATTTT.

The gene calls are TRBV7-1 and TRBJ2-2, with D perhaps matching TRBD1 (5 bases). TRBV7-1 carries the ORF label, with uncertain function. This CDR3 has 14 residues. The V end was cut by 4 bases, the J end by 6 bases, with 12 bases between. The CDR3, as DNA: TGTGCCAGCAGCTTATCCAGGGTGTCCGGGGAGCTGTTTTTT. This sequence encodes CASSLSRVSGELFF.

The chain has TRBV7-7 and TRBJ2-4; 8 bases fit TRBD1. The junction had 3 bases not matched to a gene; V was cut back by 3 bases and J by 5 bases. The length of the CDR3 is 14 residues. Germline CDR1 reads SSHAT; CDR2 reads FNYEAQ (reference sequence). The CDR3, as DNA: TGTGCCAGCAGCTTGATGGGACAGGAAAACATTCAGTACTTC. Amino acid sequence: CASSLMGQENIQYF.

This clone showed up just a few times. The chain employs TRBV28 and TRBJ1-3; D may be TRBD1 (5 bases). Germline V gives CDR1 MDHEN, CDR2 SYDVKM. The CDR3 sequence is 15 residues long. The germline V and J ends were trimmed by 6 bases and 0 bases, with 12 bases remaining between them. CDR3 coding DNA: TGTGCCAGCAGCTTACGGGGGAACTCTGGAAACACCATATATTTT. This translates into CASSLRGNSGNTIYF.